This is a list of T cell receptor beta chains from one sample in a study of PD-L1 blockade in urothelial cancer. Assay: immunoSEQ multiplex PCR; the TCRdb copy retains only in-frame clones and omits some. The sample consists of around 100,000 clones, around 86% of them appearing once. Source: PBMCs, taken around atezolizumab (anti-PD-L1) treatment. All receptors derive from a man aged 60 to 69 with urothelial cancer. Each CDR3 is given without its conserved first and last residue.

v_call	j_call	cdr3_aa
TRBV19	TRBJ2-1	ASTPGLSSYNEQF
TRBV6-1	TRBJ1-1	ASRGHLNTEAF
TRBV19	TRBJ1-1	ASSIQGGTEAF
TRBV11-2	TRBJ2-1	ASSSLAGVYNEQF
TRBV21-1	TRBJ1-4	ASSKSDEADEKLF
TRBV7-3	TRBJ2-1	ASSFRGGWSHNEQF
TRBV19	TRBJ2-2	ASSISGNTGELF
TRBV28	TRBJ1-2	ATTTPGTGYHYGYT
TRBV11-2	TRBJ1-2	ASSPRSGRNYGYT
TRBV28	TRBJ1-2	ASSQPVGRGYT
TRBV6-5	TRBJ1-1	STRGAGVNTEAF
TRBV14	TRBJ2-1	ASSQLGPYNEQF
TRBV12-5	TRBJ2-1	ASGDSGEQF
TRBV5-1	TRBJ2-3	ASSSGLAGTFSTDTQY
TRBV4-1	TRBJ1-2	ASSQETRGPYGYT
TRBV6-5	TRBJ2-5	ASIDRVEETQY
TRBV5-1	TRBJ2-1	ASSFGESHNEQF
TRBV27	TRBJ2-7	ASSSRGGGWEQY
TRBV12-5	TRBJ1-5	ASGWGVSNQPQH
TRBV4-2	TRBJ2-7	ASSQDASGSYEQY